This TCR beta chain stems from a study of radiotherapy plus CTLA-4 blockade in lung cancer. Across the study: Disease control was seen in approximately 31% of patients, objective responses in around 20%. General study points: Strongest reported response predictors: early blood clone changes and post-radiation interferon-beta. The study found tumor-derived TCR clones expanded in blood after radiotherapy plus ipilimumab.

Sequencing was performed with immunoSEQ multiplex PCR; in TCRdb, only in-frame clones are kept and a portion is missing. The sample holds 12,000 to 15,000 clones, approximately 76% seen once. Trimming shortened V by 5 bases and J by 7 bases, and 17 bases separated the two germline ends. Germline-derived CDR1 and CDR2 are LGHNT and FRNRAP. The CDR3 runs 14 residues. Points on this clone: Its antigen remains unknown.

Alongside CTLA-4 blockade with ipilimumab, patients with chemo-refractory metastatic non-small-cell lung cancer received focal radiation. The starting material was peripheral blood, obtained from a patient treated with radiotherapy plus ipilimumab. This receptor was obtained from a human donor with non-small cell lung cancer whose response to radiotherapy plus ipilimumab could not be evaluated. This chain uses TRBV12-5 with TRBJ1-2; D is unclear. Here the CDR3 reads CASGPHLLGGGYTF. DNA of the CDR3: TGTGCTAGTGGTCCCCACCTATTGGGAGGTGGCTACACCTTC.